Listed below are T cell receptor beta chains from one sample, sequenced in a study of blood T cell repertoires in COVID-19. Here immunoSEQ multiplex PCR was the method, and the copy in TCRdb shows in-frame clones only, minus some. The sample yields approximately 250,000 clones, more than 70% seen once. The specimen sequenced was PBMCs or T cells enriched from blood (not recorded which). Receptor source: a woman between 35 and 50 years old with acute COVID-19. Both conserved end residues are part of each CDR3. D genes are given only for firm matches. Clone size is stated in some rows and not others, as once, few, many or a class when expanded.

V gene,clone size,D gene,J gene,CDR3 protein,CDR3 DNA
TRBV7-3,-,-,TRBJ2-5,CASSLSTGSQETQYF,TGTGCCAGCAGCTTGAGTACAGGGAGCCAAGAGACCCAGTACTTC
TRBV7-9,-,-,TRBJ2-3,CASSSLLSEPTTDTQYF,TGTGCCAGCAGCTCGCTTTTGAGCGAGCCAACCACAGATACGCAGTATTTT
TRBV18,-,TRBD1,TRBJ1-5,CASSPRGTASNQPQHF,TGTGCCAGCTCACCAAGGGGGACAGCTAGCAATCAGCCCCAGCATTTT
TRBV7-2,few,TRBD2,TRBJ2-2,CASSLWTRHTGELFF,TGTGCCAGCAGCCTCTGGACTAGACATACCGGGGAGCTGTTTTTT
TRBV2,-,-,TRBJ2-3,CASSGRLIFSTDTQYF,TGTGCCAGCAGTGGGAGACTTATTTTTAGCACAGATACGCAGTATTTT
TRBV5-4,-,-,TRBJ2-7,CASSLGLYEQYF,TGTGCCAGCAGCTTGGGTCTCTACGAGCAGTACTTC
TRBV2,-,-,TRBJ2-7,CASSVPHGLTYEQYF,TGTGCCAGCAGTGTTCCCCACGGACTTACCTACGAGCAGTACTTC
TRBV7-7,once,TRBD2,TRBJ2-3,CASSSSGSGDTQYF,TGTGCTAGCAGCTCAAGCGGGAGTGGGGATACGCAGTATTTT
TRBV2,-,-,TRBJ2-1,CASSPPGGAGEQFF,TGTGCCAGCAGCCCCCCCGGGGGAGCGGGTGAGCAGTTCTTC
TRBV18,-,-,TRBJ2-5,CASSPPTQETQYF,TGTGCCAGCTCACCCCCAACTCAAGAGACCCAGTACTTC
TRBV28,-,TRBD1,TRBJ1-3,CASSLPGTGGNTIYF,TGTGCCAGCAGCCTCCCTGGGACAGGGGGAAACACCATATATTTT
TRBV2,-,-,TRBJ1-1,CATPQGKNTEAFF,TGTGCCACGCCCCAGGGGAAGAACACTGAAGCTTTCTTT
TRBV7-6,-,TRBD1,TRBJ1-6,CASSRDRDFNSPLHF,TGTGCCAGCAGCCGGGACAGGGACTTTAATTCACCCCTCCACTTT
TRBV5-1,few,-,TRBJ2-5,CASSLFGARDGETQYF,TGCGCCAGCAGCTTATTTGGAGCCCGGGATGGAGAGACCCAGTACTTC
TRBV10-1,-,-,TRBJ2-2,CATGHGADNTGELFF,TGCGCCACCGGTCACGGAGCGGATAACACCGGGGAGCTGTTTTTT
TRBV20-1,once,TRBD2,TRBJ2-5,CSASRLADGLTQYF,TGCAGTGCTAGTAGGCTAGCGGACGGCTTGACCCAGTACTTC
TRBV27,-,-,TRBJ1-1,CASSLLPGNTEAFF,TGTGCCAGCAGTTTACTCCCGGGGAACACTGAAGCTTTCTTT
TRBV18,-,TRBD1,TRBJ1-3,CASSPRQGGNTIYF,TGTGCCAGCTCACCTCGACAGGGCGGAAACACCATATATTTT
TRBV30,medium-sized,TRBD2,TRBJ2-7,CAWSLGRVNEQYF,TGTGCCTGGAGCCTCGGGAGGGTAAACGAGCAGTACTTC
TRBV2,-,-,TRBJ1-2,CASRNLLGPRGYTF,TGTGCCAGCAGGAACCTTTTGGGGCCTAGGGGCTACACCTTC
TRBV7-9,-,TRBD2,TRBJ2-5,CASSFLGGTQETQYF,TGTGCCAGCAGCTTCCTCGGGGGGACCCAAGAGACCCAGTACTTC
TRBV6-6,-,-,TRBJ1-1,CASSKQGHTEAFF,TGTGCCAGTTCTAAGCAGGGGCACACTGAAGCTTTCTTT
TRBV30,-,TRBD2,TRBJ2-2,CACIPGLAGPNTGELFF,TGTGCCTGTATTCCGGGACTAGCGGGGCCGAACACCGGGGAGCTGTTTTTT